A selection of T cell receptor beta chains follows, all from one sample in a study of lymphopenia after photon versus proton radiotherapy. Here immunoSEQ multiplex PCR was the method, and the copy in TCRdb shows in-frame clones only, minus some. Of more than 80,000 clones in the sample, 80% to 90% were seen once. This specimen was peripheral blood, taken from a patient treated with proton-based radiotherapy. The receptor source for this set is a man aged 55 to 70 with pancreatic cancer. Both conserved end residues are part of each CDR3. D genes are given only for firm matches. A row's size may be missing; if present it is once, few, many or a size class.

j_call d_call clone_size v_call cdr3_nt cdr3_aa
TRBJ2-4 . . TRBV9 TGTGCCAGCAGCGTACAGCCGGGGGCCAAAAACATTCAGTACTTC CASSVQPGAKNIQYF
TRBJ2-1 . . TRBV5-1 TGCGCCAGCAGCTTATCTGGGTCCGGAACATACAATGAGCAGTTCTTC CASSLSGSGTYNEQFF
TRBJ2-7 . few TRBV7-2 TGTGCCAGCAGCTACGGGTATGTGCAGTACTTC CASSYGYVQYF
TRBJ2-1 TRBD1 . TRBV10-3 TGTGCCATCAGGGGACAGGGTGCCTACAATGAGCAGTTCTTC CAIRGQGAYNEQFF
TRBJ2-1 TRBD2 . TRBV16 TGTGCCAGCAGCCAACTGACTAGCTTGGGGGGGAATGAGCAGTTCTTC CASSQLTSLGGNEQFF
TRBJ2-2 . . TRBV4-2 TGTGCCAGCAGCCAAGCTAGAGGGACCGGGGAGCTGTTTTTT CASSQARGTGELFF
TRBJ2-6 . . TRBV23-1 TGCGCCAGCAGTCAACTCTCCCTTCTGACTTTC CASSQLSLLTF
TRBJ1-2 . . TRBV28 TGTGCCAGCAGTTCTTCCCTTACCTATGGCTACACCTTC CASSSSLTYGYTF
TRBJ1-5 TRBD1 . TRBV19 TGTGCCAGTAGTACGACCGGGACAGGGGCACAGCCCCAGCATTTT CASSTTGTGAQPQHF
TRBJ1-1 . few TRBV9 TGTGCCAGCAGCGTAGTTCAGGGGCGAAGCACTGAAGCTTTCTTT CASSVVQGRSTEAFF
TRBJ2-7 . . TRBV11-2 TGTGCCAGCAGCTTAGATTCGCACAGGGTCTCCGAGCAGTACTTC CASSLDSHRVSEQYF